This entry concerns a single TCR beta chain. This specimen comes from a study of shared clonotypes between healthy human individuals. CDR1 SGHTA and CDR2 FQGNSA come from the germline V gene. J was trimmed by 5 bases and V by 0 bases; bases with no gene match: 9. The CDR3 runs to 17 residues. The method was immunoSEQ multiplex PCR; TCRdb's version includes in-frame clones alone and lacks a portion of them. The sample lists nearly 1,000,000 clones, over 60% seen once, with approximately 1.5% in the top ten. The sample was memory CD4+ T cells sorted from blood. Noted subset: CD45RA-negative fraction. V is TRBV7-2 and J is TRBJ2-5; 10 bases fit TRBD2. The TCR comes from a man younger than 35 in good health. The CDR3 protein is CASSLAASGGRRETQYF. In nucleotides, the CDR3 is TGTGCCAGCAGCTTAGCGGCTAGCGGGGGCCGTCGGGAGACCCAGTACTTC. Variable domain in full (rest from reference TRBV7-2 and TRBJ2-5): GAGVSQSPSNKVTEKGKDVELRCDPISGHTALYWYRQSLGQGLEFLIYFQGNSAPDKSGLPSDRFSAERTGGSVSTLTIQRTQQEDSAVYLCASSLAASGGRRETQYFGPGTRLLVL.